These T cell receptor beta chains were read from a single sample in a study of blood T cell repertoires in COVID-19. Generated by immunoSEQ multiplex PCR, the TCRdb table keeps only in-frame clones and is missing some. The profile shows fewer than 400,000 clones, 85% of them singletons. What was sequenced was PBMCs or T cells enriched from blood (not recorded which). These receptors were taken from a woman aged 30 to 39 who had been exposed to COVID-19. The CDR3 runs from the conserved cysteine through the conserved F or W. Fields, in order: clone size, V gene, CDR3 length, CDR3 protein. Size is stated for part of the rows, as once, few or many counts, or as a class when the clone is expanded.

>NA|TRBV29-1|15
CSVEVAQGAGYGYTF
>NA|TRBV12-3/TRBV12-4|13
CASSLWGVYGYTF
>NA|TRBV19|15
CASSRTDRVVTEAFF
>once|TRBV5-1|16
CASSRTGGSLDTEAFF
>NA|TRBV6-5|15
CASRPPSLKTDTQYF
>NA|TRBV21-1|13
CASMRELYNEQFF
>NA|TRBV7-9|13
CASSLSGNGGYTF
>NA|TRBV20-1|11
CSASTGYEQYF
>NA|TRBV19|15
CASSIVADSNQPQHF
>few|TRBV21-1|16
CASSTLTSQARTEAFF
>NA|TRBV2|14
CASTEQGSDQPQHF
>NA|TRBV25-1|14
CASRYWQGSNTIYF
>NA|TRBV7-3|16
CASSPSALAGRETQYF
>NA|TRBV4-3|13
CASTRGPNTEAFF
>NA|TRBV3-1/TRBV3-2|16
CASSQGQGGSNQPQHF
>NA|TRBV19|16
CATQTPRTGLGTEAFF
>NA|TRBV7-2|14
CASSAEQRQETQYF
>NA|TRBV6-1|13
CASSEVPTYEQYF
>NA|TRBV12-5|15
CASGPRDRAYNEQFF
>NA|TRBV28|15
CASSRTSGRTREQFF
>NA|TRBV5-1|15
CASSLIAGGINEQFF
>NA|TRBV6-5|15
CASRVTGADNQPQHF
>NA|TRBV2|14
CASSEDRGSTEAFF
>NA|TRBV27|16
CASSFQGGAEGYGYTF
>once|TRBV29-1|14
CSVRTGGQNSPLHF
>NA|TRBV12-3/TRBV12-4|12
CASNVQGTEAFF
>NA|TRBV19|14
CASSGVLGGTEAFF
>once|TRBV5-8|16
CASSLRVGQGAAEQFF
>NA|TRBV4-1|15
CASGGLAPGTYEQYF
>NA|TRBV27|14
CASSLVDSGDEQYF
>NA|TRBV2|15
CASNFVGQGENEQFF
>few|TRBV4-2|15
CASSQEYGSYNEQFF
>NA|TRBV5-1|17
CASSLVRLAVNTGELFF
>NA|TRBV11-1|15
CASSLGRTSGETQYF
>once|TRBV7-3|15
CASSLTLGQRETQYF
>NA|TRBV4-2|14
CASSDSGGADTQYF
>NA|TRBV5-5|15
CASSSLPGPPYEQYF
>NA|TRBV9|13
CASSRFSGNTIYF
>NA|TRBV2|14
CASSEGRMVNIQYF
>few|TRBV2|16
CASSEFQVLNGHGYTF
>few|TRBV4-3|15
CASSPSRDREYGYTF
>NA|TRBV10-3|14
CAARGDYPQETQYF
>NA|TRBV3-1/TRBV3-2|15
CASSQSSGQSYEQYF
>NA|TRBV5-3|17
CARSLGRRRGLNSPLHF
>NA|TRBV5-1|14
CASSLEQGTYEQYF
>few|TRBV19|15
CASRKTTTGDYGYTF
>NA|TRBV7-9|13
CASTSDSFYEQYF
>NA|TRBV5-4|14
CASSLKGASTEAFF
>NA|TRBV28|16
CASSFMQVQGMGEQYF
>NA|TRBV27|13
CASSSSSSGEQYF
>NA|TRBV3-1/TRBV3-2|17
CASSQRIGTTIFGEQFF
>NA|TRBV27|14
CASSRESDRQPQHF
>NA|TRBV27|13
CASRGQGNQPQHF
>NA|TRBV7-2|15
CASSLTDSNNQPQHF
>NA|TRBV19|14
CASSIGQGANVLTF
>NA|TRBV5-4|15
CASSPDVRGKGEQYF
>NA|TRBV9|13
CASSVAPDYGYTF
>NA|TRBV19|12
CASSINTGEQFF
>once|TRBV12-2|18
CASRPTSGPSYDYNEQFF
>NA|TRBV28|15
CASSLLGGLSYEQYF